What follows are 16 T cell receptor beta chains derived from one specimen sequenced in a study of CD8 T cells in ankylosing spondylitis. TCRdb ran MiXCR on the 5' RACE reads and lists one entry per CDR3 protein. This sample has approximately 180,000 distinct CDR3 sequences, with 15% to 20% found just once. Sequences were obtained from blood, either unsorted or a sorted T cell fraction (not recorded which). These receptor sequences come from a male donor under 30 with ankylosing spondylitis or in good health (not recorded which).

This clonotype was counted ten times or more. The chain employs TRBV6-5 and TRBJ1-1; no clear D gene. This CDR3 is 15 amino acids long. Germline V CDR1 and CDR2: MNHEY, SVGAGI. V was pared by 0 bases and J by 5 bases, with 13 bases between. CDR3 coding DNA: TGTGCCAGCAGTTACTCGGGCCCCCGAGGGACTGAAGCTTTCTTT. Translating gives CASSYSGPRGTEAFF.

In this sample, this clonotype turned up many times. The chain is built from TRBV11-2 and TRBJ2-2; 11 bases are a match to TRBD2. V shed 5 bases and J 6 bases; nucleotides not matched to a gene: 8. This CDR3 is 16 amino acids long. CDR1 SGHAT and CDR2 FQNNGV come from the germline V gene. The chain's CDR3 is CASSLRLAGQSGELFF. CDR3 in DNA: TGTGCCAGCAGCCTAAGACTAGCGGGGCAGTCCGGGGAGCTGTTTTTT.

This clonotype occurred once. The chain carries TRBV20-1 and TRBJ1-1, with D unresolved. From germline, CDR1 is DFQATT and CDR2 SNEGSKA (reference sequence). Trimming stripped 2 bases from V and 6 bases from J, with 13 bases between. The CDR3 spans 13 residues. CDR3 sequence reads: CSARMRPLAEAFF. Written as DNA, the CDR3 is TGCAGTGCTAGAATGAGGCCCTTGGCTGAAGCTTTCTTT.

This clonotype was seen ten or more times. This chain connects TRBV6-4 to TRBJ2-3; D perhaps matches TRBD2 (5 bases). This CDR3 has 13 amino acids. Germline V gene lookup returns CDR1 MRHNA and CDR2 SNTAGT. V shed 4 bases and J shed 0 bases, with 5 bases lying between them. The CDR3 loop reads CASSGGSTDTQYF. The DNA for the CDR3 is TGTGCCAGCAGTGGCGGGAGCACAGATACGCAGTATTTT.

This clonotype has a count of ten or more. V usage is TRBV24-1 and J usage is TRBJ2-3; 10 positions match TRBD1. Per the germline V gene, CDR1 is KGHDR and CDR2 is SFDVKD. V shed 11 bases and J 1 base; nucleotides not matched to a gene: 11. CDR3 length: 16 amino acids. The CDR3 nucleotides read TGTGCCATCTCACTACGCGGGACAGGGGGCACAGATACGCAGTATTTT. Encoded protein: CAISLRGTGGTDTQYF.

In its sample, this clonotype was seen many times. The CDR3 sequence: CASSSPSGNEQFF. CDR3 coding DNA: TGTGCCAGCAGTTCCCCGAGCGGGAATGAGCAGTTCTTC. V is TRBV6-2 or TRBV6-3 and J is TRBJ2-1, with TRBD2 as a possible D gene (6 bases). The V end lost 4 bases, the J end lost 7 bases, and 11 bases lay between the germline ends. Germline V gives CDR1 MNHEY, CDR2 SVGEGT. The CDR3 consists of 13 residues.

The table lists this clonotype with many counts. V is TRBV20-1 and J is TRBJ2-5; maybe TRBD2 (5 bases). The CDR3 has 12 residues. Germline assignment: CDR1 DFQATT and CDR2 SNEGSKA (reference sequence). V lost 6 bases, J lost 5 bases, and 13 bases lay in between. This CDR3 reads CSAERGSETQYF. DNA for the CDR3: TGCAGTGCCGAACGGGGTAGTGAGACCCAGTACTTC.

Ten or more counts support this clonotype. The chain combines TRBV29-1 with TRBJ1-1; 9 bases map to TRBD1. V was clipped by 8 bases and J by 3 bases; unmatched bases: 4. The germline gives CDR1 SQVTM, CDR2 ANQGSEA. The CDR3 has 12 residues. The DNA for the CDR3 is TGCAGCACAAGGACAGGGGACACTGAAGCTTTCTTT. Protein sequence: CSTRTGDTEAFF.

CDR3 nucleotide sequence: TGCAGTGCTACGACAGCCACCAACTACGAGCAGTACTTC. Its translation: CSATTATNYEQYF. The chain carries TRBV20-1 and TRBJ2-7; possibly TRBD1 for D (5 bases). Trimming pared 4 bases from V and 3 bases from J, leaving 13 bases between. This CDR3 region has 13 residues. Germline-derived CDR1 and CDR2 are DFQATT and SNEGSKA (reference sequence).

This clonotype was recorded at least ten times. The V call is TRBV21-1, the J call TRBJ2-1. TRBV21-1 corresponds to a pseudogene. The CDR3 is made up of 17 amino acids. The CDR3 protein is CASSREQGGRSDNEQFF. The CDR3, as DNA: TGTGCCAGCAGCAGGGAACAAGGCGGGAGATCTGACAATGAGCAGTTCTTC.

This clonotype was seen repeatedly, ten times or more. This chain's CDR3 is CAWSHGQGGEQYF. CDR3 DNA: TGTGCCTGGAGCCATGGACAGGGAGGCGAGCAGTACTTC. The chain combines TRBV30 with TRBJ2-7, with 8 bases lining up with TRBD1. The germline V gene encodes CDR1 GTSNPN and CDR2 SVGIG (reference sequence). V was clipped by 3 bases and J by 6 bases; unmatched bases: 7. The CDR3 has 13 residues. Full variable domain (outside the CDR3, taken from reference TRBV30 and TRBJ2-7): SQTIHQWPATLVQPVGSPLSLECTVEGTSNPNLYWYRQAAGRGLQLLFYSVGIGQISSEVPQNLSASRPQDRQFILSSKKLLLSDSGFYLCAWSHGQGGEQYFGPGTRLTVT.

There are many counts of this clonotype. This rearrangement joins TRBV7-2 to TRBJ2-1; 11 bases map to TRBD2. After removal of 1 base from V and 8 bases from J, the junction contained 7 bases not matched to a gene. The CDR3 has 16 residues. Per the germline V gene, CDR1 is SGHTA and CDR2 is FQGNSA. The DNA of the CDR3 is TGTGCCAGCAGCTTAGTTGGCACTAGCGGGAGAGATGAGCAGTTCTTC. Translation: CASSLVGTSGRDEQFF.

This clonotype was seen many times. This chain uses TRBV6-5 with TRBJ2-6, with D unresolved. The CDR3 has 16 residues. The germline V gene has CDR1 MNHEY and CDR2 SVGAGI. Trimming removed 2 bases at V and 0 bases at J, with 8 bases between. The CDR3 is CASSYAGSSGANVLTF. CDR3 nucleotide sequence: TGTGCCAGCAGTTACGCCGGAAGCTCTGGGGCCAACGTCCTGACTTTC.

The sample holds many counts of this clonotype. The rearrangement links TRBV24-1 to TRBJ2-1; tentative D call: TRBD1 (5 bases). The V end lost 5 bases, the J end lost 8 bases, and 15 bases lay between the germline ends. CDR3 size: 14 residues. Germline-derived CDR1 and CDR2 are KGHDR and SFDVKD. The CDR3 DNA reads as TGTGCCACCAGTGTGAAGGGGCAGGACGATGAGCAGTTCTTC. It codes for CATSVKGQDDEQFF.

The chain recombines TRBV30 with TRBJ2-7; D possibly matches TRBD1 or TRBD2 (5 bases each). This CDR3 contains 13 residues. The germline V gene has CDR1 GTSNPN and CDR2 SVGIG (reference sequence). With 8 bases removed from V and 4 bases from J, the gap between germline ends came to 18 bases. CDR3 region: CAVGTTNTYEQYF. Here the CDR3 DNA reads TGTGCCGTGGGGACCACTAACACGTACGAGCAGTACTTC.

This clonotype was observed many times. This chain's CDR3 is CASSQGLWILGTGELFF. The CDR3 bases are TGTGCCAGCAGCCAAGGTCTGTGGATTTTAGGGACCGGGGAGCTGTTTTTT. V gene TRBV3-1 combines with J gene TRBJ2-2; D gene unclear. Germline loops: CDR1 LGHDT, CDR2 YNNKEL (reference sequence). V was shortened by 1 base and J by 5 bases, with 17 bases between the two germline ends. The CDR3 sequence is 17 residues long.